This T cell receptor (beta chain) was identified during a study of cytomegalovirus exposure and HLA in healthy donors. Whole-study results and caveats: According to an earlier analysis, most TCR beta V segments yielded productive rearrangements about 87% or about 30% of the time.

Remarks on this clone: What it binds is unknown.

The CDR3 runs 14 residues. The trim removed 3 bases at V and 4 bases at J, leaving 5 bases unmatched. Germline V gene lookup returns CDR1 SEHNR and CDR2 FQNEAQ (reference sequence). Use of 60 Vbeta and 13 Jbeta primers characterized the PCR. Using immunoSEQ multiplex PCR, the repertoire was profiled, and TCRdb retains in-frame clones only, with some absent. The data contain 130,000 or so clones, roughly 80% of them singletons. This receptor was taken from a woman between 40 and 50 years old in good health and CMV-seropositive. The chain links TRBV7-9 to TRBJ1-1, with TRBD1 matching 7 bases. The sample comprised PBMCs. The CDR3 DNA sequence: TGTGCCAGCAGCTTCCAGGGGGGTGTCACTGAAGCTTTCTTT. Translation: CASSFQGGVTEAFF.